The 15 T cell receptor beta chains below come from one sample, sequenced in a study of monozygotic twins with inflammatory bowel disease. Each CDR3 protein gets one entry in TCRdb, which reprocessed the 5' RACE reads and gives no DNA. The ten most abundant clones cover roughly 7.7% of a sample with 200,000 to 250,000 distinct CDR3 sequences. The source material was blood. All receptors derive from a human donor with ulcerative colitis or Crohn's disease, or a healthy co-twin of an affected twin (not recorded which).

The rearrangement links TRBV11-2 to TRBJ2-3; absent DNA, TCRdb's TRBD2 call cannot be checked. Germline V gives CDR1 SGHAT, CDR2 FQNNGV. This CDR3 has 16 amino acids. CDR3 region: CASSGTGGGTVDTQYF.

The V and J genes are TRBV6-5 and TRBJ2-3; TCRdb's D call of TRBD1 is untestable without DNA. The CDR3 consists of 16 residues. The germline CDR1 and CDR2 sequences are MNHEY and SVGAGI. This CDR3 reads CASSYSSRGRTDTQYF.

The rearrangement uses TRBV7-3 and TRBJ2-1; the D call of TRBD1 rests on TCRdb alone, since no DNA is present to check it. Germline V gene lookup returns CDR1 SGHTA and CDR2 FQGTGA. CDR3 length: 15 amino acids. CDR3: CASSPTGVTNHEQFF.

The chain is built from TRBV15 and TRBJ2-2; there is no DNA to check the TCRdb D call of TRBD1. The CDR3 is 17 amino acids. Germline-derived CDR1 and CDR2 are LNHNV and YYDKDF (reference sequence). CDR3 in amino acids: CATSSSVSRQGTGELFF. The whole variable domain, filled in from reference TRBV15 and TRBJ2-2, reads DAMVIQNPRYQVTQFGKPVTLSCSQTLNHNVMYWYQQKSSQAPKLLFHYYDKDFNNEADTPDNFQSRRPNTSFCFLDIRSPGLGDTAMYLCATSSSVSRQGTGELFFGEGSRLTVL.

This chain connects TRBV18 to TRBJ1-4. The V gene's germline CDR1 is KGHSH and CDR2 LQKENI. There are 16 residues in the CDR3. The CDR3 is CASSPAGVPTNEKLFF. The full variable domain, completed using reference TRBV18 and TRBJ1-4, is NAGVMQNPRHLVRRRGQEARLRCSPMKGHSHVYWYRQLPEEGLKFMVYLQKENIIDESGMPKERFSAEFPKEGPSILRIQQVVRGDSAAYFCASSPAGVPTNEKLFFGSGTQLSVL.

The rearrangement uses TRBV15 and TRBJ2-3; TCRdb's D gene call, TRBD2, goes unchecked for lack of DNA. Per the germline V gene, CDR1 is LNHNV and CDR2 is YYDKDF (reference sequence). This CDR3 has 15 amino acids. The CDR3 loop reads CATSRGLAGADTQYF. Combining the CDR3 with reference TRBV15 and TRBJ2-3 gives the whole variable domain DAMVIQNPRYQVTQFGKPVTLSCSQTLNHNVMYWYQQKSSQAPKLLFHYYDKDFNNEADTPDNFQSRRPNTSFCFLDIRSPGLGDTAMYLCATSRGLAGADTQYFGPGTRLTVL.

V is TRBV16 and J is TRBJ1-1; TCRdb reports TRBD1, a call that lacks DNA to check it against. Germline-derived CDR1 and CDR2 are KGHSY and FQNENV. The CDR3 spans 15 residues. The CDR3 sequence is CASSQLGRGLTEAFF.

The genes are TRBV5-1 and TRBJ1-6. The CDR3 has 15 amino acids. Germline values: CDR1 SGHRS, CDR2 YFSETQ. CDR3: CASSMGMEGNSPLHF.

The chain employs TRBV7-8 and TRBJ1-4; without DNA, the TCRdb call of TRBD1 cannot be checked. The CDR3 length is 14 residues. Germline CDR1 is SGHVS and CDR2 is FQNEAQ. The CDR3 region is CASSLATGAEKLFF.

The rearrangement uses TRBV29-1 and TRBJ2-7; TCRdb's D call of TRBD1 is untestable without DNA. Germline lookup yields CDR1 SQVTM and CDR2 ANQGSEA. This CDR3 is built from 13 residues. CDR3 in amino acids: CSARDGRNYEQYF.

The chain joins TRBV5-1 to TRBJ2-1; the D gene TCRdb calls, TRBD1, cannot be checked with no DNA. This CDR3 contains 15 residues. CDR1 and CDR2 (germline): SGHRS, YFSETQ. The CDR3 region is CASSGGSWAANEQFF.

The chain is built from TRBV3-1 and TRBJ2-5. Germline assignment: CDR1 LGHDT and CDR2 YNNKEL (reference sequence). The length of the CDR3 is 14 residues. The CDR3 region is CASSQDMNQETQYF.

This chain links TRBV18 with TRBJ2-7; TCRdb outputs TRBD2, but without DNA this stays unchecked. Germline lookup yields CDR1 KGHSH and CDR2 LQKENI. The CDR3 extends over 17 amino acids. CDR3 residues: CASSPTVTSGSTYEQYF.

The chain uses TRBV30 and TRBJ1-6; absent DNA, TCRdb's TRBD1 call cannot be checked. Germline V gene data show CDR1 as GTSNPN and CDR2 as SVGIG (reference sequence). This CDR3 comprises 14 residues. CDR3 protein: CAWTRIPDNSPLHF.

The rearrangement links TRBV6-1 to TRBJ1-3. The V gene's germline CDR1 is MNHNS and CDR2 SASEGT. The CDR3 contains 13 residues. CDR3: CVSSIGPGNTIYF.